This TCR beta chain was captured in a study of blood T cell repertoires in COVID-19. V trimming: 5 bases; J trimming: 0 bases; junction bases outside the gene matches: 5. This CDR3 is 15 amino acids long. Germline CDR1 reads SGDLS; CDR2 reads YYNGEE. Only in-frame clones appear in the TCRdb table, and some are missing; sequencing was by immunoSEQ multiplex PCR. This repertoire shows tens of thousands of clones, roughly 87% found once; its top ten account for around 16%. Sequenced: peripheral blood. The chain couples TRBV9 to TRBJ1-1, with 9 bases fitting TRBD1. The clonotype comes from a male donor with acute or convalescent COVID-19. CDR3 nucleotides: TGTGCCAGCAGTCGAGGACAGGGGATGAACACTGAAGCTTTCTTT. Its protein product is CASSRGQGMNTEAFF.